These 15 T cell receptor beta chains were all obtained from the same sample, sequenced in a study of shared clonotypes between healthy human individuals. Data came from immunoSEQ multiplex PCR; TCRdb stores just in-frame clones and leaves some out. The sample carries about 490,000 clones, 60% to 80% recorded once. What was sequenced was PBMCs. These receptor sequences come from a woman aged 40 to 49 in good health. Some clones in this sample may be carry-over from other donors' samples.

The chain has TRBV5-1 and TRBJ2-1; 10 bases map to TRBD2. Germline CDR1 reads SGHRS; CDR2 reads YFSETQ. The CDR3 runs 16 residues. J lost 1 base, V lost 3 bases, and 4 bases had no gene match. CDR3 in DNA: TGCGCCAGCAGCTCAATAGCGGGAGGATCCTACAATGAGCAGTTCTTC. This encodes CASSSIAGGSYNEQFF.

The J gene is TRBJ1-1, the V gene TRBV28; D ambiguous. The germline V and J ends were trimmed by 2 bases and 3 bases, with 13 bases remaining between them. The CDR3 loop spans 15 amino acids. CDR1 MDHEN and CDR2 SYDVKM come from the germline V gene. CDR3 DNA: TGTGCCAGCAGTTTAGGAGGCGATTCATACACTGAAGCTTTCTTT. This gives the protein CASSLGGDSYTEAFF. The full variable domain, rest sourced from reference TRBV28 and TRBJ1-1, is DVKVTQSSRYLVKRTGEKVFLECVQDMDHENMFWYRQDPGLGLRLIYFSYDVKMKEKGDIPEGYSVSREKKERFSLILESASTNQTSMYLCASSLGGDSYTEAFFGQGTRLTVV.

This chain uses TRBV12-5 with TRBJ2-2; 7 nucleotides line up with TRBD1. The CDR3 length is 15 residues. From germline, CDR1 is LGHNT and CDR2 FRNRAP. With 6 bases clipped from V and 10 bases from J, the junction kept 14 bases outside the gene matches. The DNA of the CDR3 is TGTGCTAGTGGACTGGAGTCAGGGGGTCTCCCGGAGCTGTTTTTT. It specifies CASGLESGGLPELFF.

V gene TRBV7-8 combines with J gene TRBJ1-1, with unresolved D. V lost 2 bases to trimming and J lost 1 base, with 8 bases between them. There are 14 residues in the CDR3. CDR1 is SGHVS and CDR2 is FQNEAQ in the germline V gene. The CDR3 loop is CASSLPAGNTEAFF. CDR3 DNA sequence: TGTGCCAGCAGCTTACCGGCGGGGAACACTGAAGCTTTCTTT.

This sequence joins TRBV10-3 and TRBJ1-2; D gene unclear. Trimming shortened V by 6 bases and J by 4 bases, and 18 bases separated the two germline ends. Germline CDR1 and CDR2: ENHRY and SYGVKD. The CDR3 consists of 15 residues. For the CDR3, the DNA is TGTGCCATCAGAGAACAGAGCTCTTCGGGCTATGGCTACACCTTC. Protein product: CAIREQSSSGYGYTF.

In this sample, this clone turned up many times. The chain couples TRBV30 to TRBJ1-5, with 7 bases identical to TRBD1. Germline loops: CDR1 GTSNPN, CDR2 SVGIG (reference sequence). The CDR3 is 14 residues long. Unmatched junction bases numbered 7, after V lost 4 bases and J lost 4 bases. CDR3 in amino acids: CAWTRQGWNQPQHF. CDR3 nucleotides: TGTGCCTGGACCCGACAGGGTTGGAATCAGCCCCAGCATTTT. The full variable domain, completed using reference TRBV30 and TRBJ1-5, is SQTIHQWPATLVQPVGSPLSLECTVEGTSNPNLYWYRQAAGRGLQLLFYSVGIGQISSEVPQNLSASRPQDRQFILSSKKLLLSDSGFYLCAWTRQGWNQPQHFGDGTRLSIL.

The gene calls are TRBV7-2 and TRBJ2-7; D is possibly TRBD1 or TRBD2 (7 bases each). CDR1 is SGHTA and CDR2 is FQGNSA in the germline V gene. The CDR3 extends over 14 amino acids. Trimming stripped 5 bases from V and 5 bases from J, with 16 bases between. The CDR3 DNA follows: TGTGCCAGCAGCCCGTGGGCAGGGGGGGACGAGCAGTACTTC. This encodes CASSPWAGGDEQYF.

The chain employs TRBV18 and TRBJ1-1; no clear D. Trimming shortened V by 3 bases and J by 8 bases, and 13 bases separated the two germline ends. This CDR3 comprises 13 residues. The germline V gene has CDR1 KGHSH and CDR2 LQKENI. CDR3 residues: CASSPSGQNEAFF. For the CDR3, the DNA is TGTGCCAGCTCACCCTCGGGTCAGAACGAAGCTTTCTTT.

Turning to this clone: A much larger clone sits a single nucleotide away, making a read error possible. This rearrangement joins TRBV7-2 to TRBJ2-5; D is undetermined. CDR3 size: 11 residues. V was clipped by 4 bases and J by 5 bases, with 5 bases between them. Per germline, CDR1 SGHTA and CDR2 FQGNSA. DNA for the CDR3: TGTGCCAGCAGCTACACGGAGACCCAGTACTTC. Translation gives CASSYTETQYF.

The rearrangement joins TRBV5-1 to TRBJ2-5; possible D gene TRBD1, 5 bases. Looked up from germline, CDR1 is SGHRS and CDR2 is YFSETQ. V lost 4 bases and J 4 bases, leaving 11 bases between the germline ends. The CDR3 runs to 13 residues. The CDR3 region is CASSLGQVETQYF. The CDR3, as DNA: TGCGCCAGCAGCCTAGGACAAGTAGAGACCCAGTACTTC.

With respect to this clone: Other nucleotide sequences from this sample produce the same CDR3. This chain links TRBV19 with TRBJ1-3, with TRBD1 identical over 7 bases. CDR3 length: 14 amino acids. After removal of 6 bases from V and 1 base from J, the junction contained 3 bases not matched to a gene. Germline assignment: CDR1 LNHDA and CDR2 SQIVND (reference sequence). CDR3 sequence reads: CASSGTVSGNTIYF. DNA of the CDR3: TGTGCCAGTAGCGGGACAGTATCTGGAAACACCATATATTTT.

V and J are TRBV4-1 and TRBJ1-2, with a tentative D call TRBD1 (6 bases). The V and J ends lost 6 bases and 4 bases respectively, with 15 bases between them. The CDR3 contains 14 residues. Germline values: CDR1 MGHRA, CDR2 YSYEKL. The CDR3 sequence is CASRPLLRGYGYTF. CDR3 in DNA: TGCGCCAGCAGACCCTTACTCAGGGGCTATGGCTACACCTTC.

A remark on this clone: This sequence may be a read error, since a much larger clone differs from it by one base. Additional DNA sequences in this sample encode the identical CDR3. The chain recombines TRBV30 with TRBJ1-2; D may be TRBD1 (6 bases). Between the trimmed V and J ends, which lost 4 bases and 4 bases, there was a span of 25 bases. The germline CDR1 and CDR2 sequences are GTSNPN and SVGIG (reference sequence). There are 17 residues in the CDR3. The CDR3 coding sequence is TGTGCCTGGATCTCTCCGGGGACCAGGGGCCGGGGCTATGGCTACACCTTC. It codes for CAWISPGTRGRGYGYTF.

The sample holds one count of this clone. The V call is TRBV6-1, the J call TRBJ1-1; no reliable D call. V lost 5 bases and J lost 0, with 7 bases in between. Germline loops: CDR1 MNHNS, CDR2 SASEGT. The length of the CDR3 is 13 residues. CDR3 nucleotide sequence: TGTGCCAGCAGTTCGGACTTGAACACTGAAGCTTTCTTT. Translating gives CASSSDLNTEAFF.

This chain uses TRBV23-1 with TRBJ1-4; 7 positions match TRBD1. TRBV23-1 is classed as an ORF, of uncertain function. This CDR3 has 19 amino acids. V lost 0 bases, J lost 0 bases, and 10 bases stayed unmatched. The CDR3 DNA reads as TGCGCCAGCAGTCAATCCCCGGGACAGAGTTTTGCAACTAATGAAAAACTGTTTTTT. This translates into CASSQSPGQSFATNEKLFF.